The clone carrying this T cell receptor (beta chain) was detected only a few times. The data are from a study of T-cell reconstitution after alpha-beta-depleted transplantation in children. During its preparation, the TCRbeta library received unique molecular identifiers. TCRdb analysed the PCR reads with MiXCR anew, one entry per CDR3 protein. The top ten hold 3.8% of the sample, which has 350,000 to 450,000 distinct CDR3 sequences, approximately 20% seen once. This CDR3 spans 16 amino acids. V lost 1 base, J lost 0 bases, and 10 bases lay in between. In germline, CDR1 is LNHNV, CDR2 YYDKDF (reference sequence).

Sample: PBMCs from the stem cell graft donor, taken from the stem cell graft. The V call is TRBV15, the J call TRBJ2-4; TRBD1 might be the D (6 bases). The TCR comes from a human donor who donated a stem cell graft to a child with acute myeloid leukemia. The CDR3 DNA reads TGTGCCACCAGCAGAGCCGACAGGCTAGCCAAAAACATTCAGTACTTC. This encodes CATSRADRLAKNIQYF.